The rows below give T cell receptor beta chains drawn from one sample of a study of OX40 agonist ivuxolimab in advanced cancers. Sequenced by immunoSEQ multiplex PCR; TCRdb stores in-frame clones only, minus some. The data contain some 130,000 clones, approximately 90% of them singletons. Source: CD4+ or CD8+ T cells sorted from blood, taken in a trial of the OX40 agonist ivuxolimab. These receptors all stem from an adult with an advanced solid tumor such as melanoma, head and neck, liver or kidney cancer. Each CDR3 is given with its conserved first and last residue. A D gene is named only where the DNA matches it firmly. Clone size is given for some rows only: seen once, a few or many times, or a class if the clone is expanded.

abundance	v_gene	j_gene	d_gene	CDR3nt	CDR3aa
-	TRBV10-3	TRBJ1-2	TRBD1	TGTGCCATCAGTGTTACAGGGGAGAGCTATGGCTGCACCTTC	CAISVTGESYGCTF
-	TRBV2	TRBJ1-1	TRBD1	TGTGCCAGCAGTGGAGTGGGGGACAGGGGACCGAACACTGAAGCTTTCTTT	CASSGVGDRGPNTEAFF
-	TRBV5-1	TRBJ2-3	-	TGCGCCAGCAGCTCGTCCACAGATACGCAGTATTTT	CASSSSTDTQYF
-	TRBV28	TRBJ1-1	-	TGTGCCAGCAGTTTCCGTATGATGAGAAGAGGAGCTTTCTTT	CASSFRMMRRGAFF
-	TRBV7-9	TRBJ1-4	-	TGTGCCAGCAGCTCTGCCGGCGTACAAGAAAAACTGTTTTTT	CASSSAGVQEKLFF
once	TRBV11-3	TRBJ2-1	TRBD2	TGTGCCAGCAGCTTTAGGACTAGCGGGAGCCTTGAGCAGTTCTTC	CASSFRTSGSLEQFF
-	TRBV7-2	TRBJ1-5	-	TGTGCCAGCAGCAACGCTATTAACAGTGCTAATCAGCCCCAGCATTTT	CASSNAINSANQPQHF
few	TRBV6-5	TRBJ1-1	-	TGTGCCAGCAGTAAGGGACATTTGGGAGAAGCTTTCTTT	CASSKGHLGEAFF
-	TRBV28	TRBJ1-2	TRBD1	TGTGCCAGCAGTTTACTTCGGACAGGGGCGGCTGGTGGCTACACCTTC	CASSLLRTGAAGGYTF
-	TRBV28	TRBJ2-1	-	TGTGCCAGCACCCTTAGGGGGAATGAGCAGTTCTTC	CASTLRGNEQFF